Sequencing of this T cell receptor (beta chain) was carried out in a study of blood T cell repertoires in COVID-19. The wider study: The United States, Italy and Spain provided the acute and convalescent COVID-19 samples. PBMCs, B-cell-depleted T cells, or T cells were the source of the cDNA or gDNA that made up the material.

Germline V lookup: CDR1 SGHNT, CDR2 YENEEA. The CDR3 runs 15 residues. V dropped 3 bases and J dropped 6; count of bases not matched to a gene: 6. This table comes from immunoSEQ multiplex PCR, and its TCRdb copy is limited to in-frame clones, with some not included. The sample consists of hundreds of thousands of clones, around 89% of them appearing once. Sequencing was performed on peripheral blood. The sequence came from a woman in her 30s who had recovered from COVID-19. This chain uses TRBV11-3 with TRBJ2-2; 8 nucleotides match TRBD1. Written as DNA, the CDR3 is TGTGCCAGCAGCTTTGTGACAGGGGAGGCCGGGGAGCTGTTTTTT. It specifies CASSFVTGEAGELFF.